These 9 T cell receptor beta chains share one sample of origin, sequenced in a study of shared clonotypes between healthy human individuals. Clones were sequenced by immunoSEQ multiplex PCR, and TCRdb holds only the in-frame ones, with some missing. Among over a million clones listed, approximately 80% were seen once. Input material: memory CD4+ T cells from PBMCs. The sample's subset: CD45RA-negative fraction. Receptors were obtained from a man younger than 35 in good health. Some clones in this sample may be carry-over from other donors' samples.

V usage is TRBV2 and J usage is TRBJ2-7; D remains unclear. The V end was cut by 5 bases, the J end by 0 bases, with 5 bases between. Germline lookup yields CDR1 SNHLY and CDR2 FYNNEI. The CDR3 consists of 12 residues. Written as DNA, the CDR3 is TGTGCCAGCAGTCGAAGCTCCTACGAGCAGTACTTC. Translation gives CASSRSSYEQYF.

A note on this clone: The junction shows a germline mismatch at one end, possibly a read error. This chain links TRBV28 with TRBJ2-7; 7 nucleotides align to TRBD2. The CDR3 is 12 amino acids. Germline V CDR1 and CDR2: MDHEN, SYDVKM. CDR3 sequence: CASSLLAGEEYF. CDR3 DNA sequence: TGTGCCAGCAGTTTATTAGCGGGCGAGGAGTACTTC.

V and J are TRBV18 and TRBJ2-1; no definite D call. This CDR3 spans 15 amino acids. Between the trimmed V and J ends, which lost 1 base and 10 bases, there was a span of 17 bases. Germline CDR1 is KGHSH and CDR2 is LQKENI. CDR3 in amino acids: CASSPLSHQVGEQFF. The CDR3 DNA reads TGTGCCAGCTCACCACTGTCGCACCAGGTGGGCGAGCAGTTCTTC. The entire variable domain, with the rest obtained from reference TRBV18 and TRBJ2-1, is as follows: NAGVMQNPRHLVRRRGQEARLRCSPMKGHSHVYWYRQLPEEGLKFMVYLQKENIIDESGMPKERFSAEFPKEGPSILRIQQVVRGDSAAYFCASSPLSHQVGEQFFGPGTRLTVL.

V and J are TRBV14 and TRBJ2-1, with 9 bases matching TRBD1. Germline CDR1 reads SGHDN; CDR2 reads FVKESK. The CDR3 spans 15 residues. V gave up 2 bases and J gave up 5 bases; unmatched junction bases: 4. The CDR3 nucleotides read TGTGCCAGCAGCCAATGGACAGGGGTGAACAATGAGCAGTTCTTC. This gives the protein CASSQWTGVNNEQFF.

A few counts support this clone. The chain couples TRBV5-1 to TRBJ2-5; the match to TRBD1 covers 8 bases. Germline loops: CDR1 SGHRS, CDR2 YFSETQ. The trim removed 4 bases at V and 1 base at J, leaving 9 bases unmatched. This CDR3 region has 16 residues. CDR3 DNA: TGCGCCAGCAGCGGGGGCCGGGACAGGACCCAAGAGACCCAGTACTTC. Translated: CASSGGRDRTQETQYF.

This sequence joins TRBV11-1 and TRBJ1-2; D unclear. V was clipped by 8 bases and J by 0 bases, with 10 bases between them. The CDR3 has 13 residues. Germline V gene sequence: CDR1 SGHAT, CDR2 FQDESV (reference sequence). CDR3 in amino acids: CASEPATNYGYTF. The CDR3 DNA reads TGTGCCAGCGAGCCAGCAACTAACTATGGCTACACCTTC.

This chain's CDR3 is CATSRASRRDEKLFF. The DNA for the CDR3 is TGTGCCACCAGCAGAGCTAGTCGCAGGGATGAAAAACTGTTTTTT. This rearrangement joins TRBV15 to TRBJ1-4; a weak D match, TRBD1 (5 bases). Germline loops: CDR1 LNHNV, CDR2 YYDKDF (reference sequence). The V and J ends lost 1 base and 6 bases respectively, with 12 bases between them. The CDR3 spans 15 residues.

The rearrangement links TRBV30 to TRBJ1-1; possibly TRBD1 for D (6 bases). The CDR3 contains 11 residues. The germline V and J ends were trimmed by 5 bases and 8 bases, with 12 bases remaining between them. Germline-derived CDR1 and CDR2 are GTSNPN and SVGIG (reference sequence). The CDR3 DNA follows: TGTGCCTGGTCAAACAGGGCAGAAGCTTTCTTT. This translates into CAWSNRAEAFF.

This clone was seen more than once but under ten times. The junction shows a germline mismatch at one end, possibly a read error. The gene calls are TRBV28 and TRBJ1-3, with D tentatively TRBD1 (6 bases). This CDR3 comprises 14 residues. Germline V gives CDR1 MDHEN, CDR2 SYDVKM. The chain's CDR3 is CASSDYRDGDTIYF. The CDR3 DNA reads TGTGCCAGCAGTGACTACAGGGATGGAGACACCATATATTTT.